The 10 T cell receptor beta chains in this list originate from one sample, sequenced in a study of cytomegalovirus exposure and HLA in healthy donors. 13 Jbeta primers and 60 Vbeta primers were used for the PCR. Assay used: immunoSEQ multiplex PCR; TCRdb lists only in-frame clones, some missing. The table gives more than 95,000 clones; the top ten clones make up 1% of it. The sample consisted of PBMCs. The receptors here all came from a man aged 18-30 years in good health and CMV-seronegative.

The V gene is TRBV6-1, the J gene TRBJ1-2, with 9 bases matching TRBD1. This CDR3 region has 14 residues. Germline V gives CDR1 MNHNS, CDR2 SASEGT. Trimming at V came to 1 base and at J to 8 bases, leaving 5 bases not matched to a gene. The CDR3 DNA follows: TGTGCCAGCAGTGAAGACAGGGGGCGGCAAGGCTACACCTTC. Protein: CASSEDRGRQGYTF.

The rearrangement links TRBV6-5 to TRBJ2-3, with a tentative D call TRBD2 (5 bases). CDR1 MNHEY and CDR2 SVGAGI come from the germline V gene. V lost 10 bases and J lost 4, with 15 bases in between. The CDR3 runs to 13 residues. The DNA for the CDR3 is TGTGCCACGAGGGCCCCAAAGCCAGATACGCAGTATTTT. Protein sequence: CATRAPKPDTQYF.

The rearrangement links TRBV25-1 to TRBJ1-4, with D perhaps TRBD1 (6 bases). The CDR3 contains 16 residues. Per germline, CDR1 MGHDK and CDR2 SYGVNS. V was trimmed by 3 bases and J by 7 bases, leaving 18 bases between them. The CDR3 here is CASSDRHRAEGEKLFF. CDR3 nucleotide sequence: TGTGCCAGCAGTGATCGTCACAGGGCAGAGGGTGAAAAACTGTTTTTT. Together with reference TRBV25-1 and TRBJ1-4, the CDR3 gives the full variable domain: EADIYQTPRYLVIGTGKKITLECSQTMGHDKMYWYQQDPGMELHLIHYSYGVNSTEKGDLSSESTVSRIRTEHFPLTLESARPSHTSQYLCASSDRHRAEGEKLFFGSGTQLSVL.

The V gene is TRBV20-1, the J gene TRBJ1-1; D gene uncertain. Trimming left V 5 bases short and J 1 base short, with 5 bases between. The germline V gene encodes CDR1 DFQATT and CDR2 SNEGSKA (reference sequence). The CDR3 runs to 11 residues. The CDR3 DNA reads as TGCAGTGCTGGGAGGAACACTGAAGCTTTCTTT. Protein: CSAGRNTEAFF.

The chain carries TRBV15 and TRBJ1-5; D possibly corresponds to TRBD1 (5 bases). There are 14 residues in the CDR3. The germline V gene encodes CDR1 LNHNV and CDR2 YYDKDF (reference sequence). Trimming removed 4 bases from V and 11 bases from J, with 18 bases in between. CDR3 nucleotides: TGTGCCACCAGCAACCGGGCACCATTAGGGGCCCAGCATTTT. It encodes CATSNRAPLGAQHF.

V gene TRBV19 combines with J gene TRBJ2-1; TRBD1 matches 7 bases. This CDR3 is built from 11 residues. V lost 3 bases, J lost 13 bases, and 3 bases stayed unmatched. Germline V gene data show CDR1 as LNHDA and CDR2 as SQIVND (reference sequence). CDR3 DNA: TGTGCCAGTAGTATGGTAGGGGGCCAGTTCTTC. It translates to CASSMVGGQFF.

The chain employs TRBV30 and TRBJ1-1, with 10 bases that match TRBD1. The CDR3 runs 17 residues. Looked up from germline, CDR1 is GTSNPN and CDR2 is SVGIG (reference sequence). With V trimmed by 6 bases and J by 0 bases, 13 bases remained unmatched. The CDR3 reads CACWNRGQGRMNTEAFF. As DNA, the CDR3 is TGTGCCTGTTGGAACCGGGGACAGGGGAGAATGAACACTGAAGCTTTCTTT.

The CDR3 nucleotides read TGTGCCAGCAGCGTAAGCACGAACACTGAAGCTTTCTTT. Translated: CASSVSTNTEAFF. J is TRBJ1-1 and V is TRBV9, with D unresolved. The CDR3 runs 13 residues. V shed 1 base and J shed 1 base, with 5 bases lying between them. CDR1 is SGDLS, CDR2 YYNGEE, per germline.

The chain recombines TRBV4-2 with TRBJ1-5; D gene unclear. There are 16 residues in the CDR3. The germline CDR1 and CDR2 sequences are LGHNA and YNFKEQ. The ends were cut back, 4 bases at V and 3 bases at J, with 16 bases in the middle. The CDR3 here is CASSPFAQANNQPQHF. CDR3 nucleotides: TGTGCCAGCAGCCCTTTTGCCCAGGCGAACAATCAGCCCCAGCATTTT.

The chain carries TRBV7-3 and TRBJ2-5; D perhaps matches TRBD1 (6 bases). CDR1 is SGHTA, CDR2 FQGTGA, per germline. Trimming removed 3 bases at V and 7 bases at J, with 9 bases between. The CDR3 totals 12 residues. The CDR3 nucleotides read TGTGCCAGCAGCTTTTTAGGGGGGACCCAGTACTTC. The encoded protein is CASSFLGGTQYF.